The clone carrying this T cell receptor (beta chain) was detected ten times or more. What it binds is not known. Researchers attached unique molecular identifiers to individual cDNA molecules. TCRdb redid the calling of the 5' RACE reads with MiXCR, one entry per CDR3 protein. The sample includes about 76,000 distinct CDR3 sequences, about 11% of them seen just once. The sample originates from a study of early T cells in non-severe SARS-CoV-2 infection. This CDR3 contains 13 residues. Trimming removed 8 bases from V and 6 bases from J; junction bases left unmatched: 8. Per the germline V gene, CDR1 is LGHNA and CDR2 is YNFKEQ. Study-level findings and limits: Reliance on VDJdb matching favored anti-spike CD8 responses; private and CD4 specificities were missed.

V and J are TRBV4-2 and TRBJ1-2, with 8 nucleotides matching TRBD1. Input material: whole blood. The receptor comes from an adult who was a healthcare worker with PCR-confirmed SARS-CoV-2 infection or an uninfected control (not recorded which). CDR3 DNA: TGTGCCAGCTCTGACAGGGGCCGCAATGGCTACACCTTC. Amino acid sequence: CASSDRGRNGYTF.